The 30 T cell receptor beta chains listed next were all sequenced from one sample in a study of blood T cell repertoires in COVID-19 (dated by TCRdb to 2018 to 2020). Library preparation was by the immunoSEQ multiplex PCR assay. Held by TCRdb, this immuneACCESS table contains in-frame sequences only and omits some clones. Under half of the omission traces to an unresolved V gene where checked; the cause of the rest is unknown. This sample has 250,000 to 350,000 clones in its table, and roughly 86% of those were observed once. Jointly, the top ten make up around 0.9% of the sample. Material: PBMCs or T cells enriched from blood (not recorded which). These TCRs come from a woman in her twenties or thirties who had recovered from COVID-19.

V gene TRBV11-2 combines with J gene TRBJ2-1; TRBD2 is a possible D gene (6 bases). The CDR3 runs 12 residues. V was pared by 4 bases and J by 5 bases, with 6 bases between. Germline loops: CDR1 SGHAT, CDR2 FQNNGV. CDR3: CASSWGDNEQFF. The CDR3 DNA sequence: TGTGCCAGCAGCTGGGGGGACAATGAGCAGTTCTTC.

The V call is TRBV5-4, the J call TRBJ2-7; TRBD2 matches 9 bases. V was pared by 1 base and J by 1 base, with 6 bases of the junction left unmatched. Germline V gene lookup returns CDR1 SGHNT and CDR2 YYREEE (reference sequence). This CDR3 comprises 16 residues. CDR3 region: CASSLWASGISYEQYF. The CDR3 DNA reads TGTGCCAGCAGCTTGTGGGCTAGCGGGATTTCCTACGAGCAGTACTTC. Variable domain in full (rest from reference TRBV5-4 and TRBJ2-7): ETGVTQSPTHLIKTRGQQVTLRCSSQSGHNTVSWYQQALGQGPQFIFQYYREEENGRGNFPPRFSGLQFPNYSSELNVNALELDDSALYLCASSLWASGISYEQYFGPGTRLTVT.

This chain joins TRBV27 and TRBJ1-1; D is unresolved. V lost 3 bases and J 6 bases, leaving 14 bases between the germline ends. The germline V gene encodes CDR1 MNHEY and CDR2 SMNVEV (reference sequence). This CDR3 region has 14 residues. The CDR3 is CASSFLHGGPEAFF. The CDR3 region has the DNA TGTGCCAGCAGTTTCCTCCACGGCGGGCCTGAAGCTTTCTTT.

The CDR3 DNA is TGCGCCAGCAGTCAACCCGGGACTAGCGGGAGGATCTACGAGCAGTACTTC. Translated: CASSQPGTSGRIYEQYF. The chain is built from TRBV23-1 and TRBJ2-7; TRBD2 agrees at 15 bases. TRBV23-1 is an open reading frame, and its role is uncertain. The CDR3 length is 17 residues. Losses at the gene ends were 2 bases for V and 3 bases for J; bases not matched to a gene: 5.

V and J are TRBV19 and TRBJ2-1, with D possibly being TRBD2 (6 bases). Trimming shortened V by 6 bases and J by 3 bases, and 21 bases separated the two germline ends. Germline CDR1 and CDR2: LNHDA and SQIVND (reference sequence). CDR3 length: 17 residues. The CDR3 coding sequence is TGTGCCAGTAGCCCCCCCGCGGGGTGGGGGTTCTACAATGAGCAGTTCTTC. Residues: CASSPPAGWGFYNEQFF.

The chain recombines TRBV5-1 with TRBJ2-5; 12 bases line up with TRBD1. This CDR3 spans 16 amino acids. J was trimmed by 5 bases and V by 2 bases; bases with no gene match: 7. Germline-derived CDR1 and CDR2 are SGHRS and YFSETQ. The CDR3 DNA follows: TGCGCCAGCAGCTTCGCGGGGACAGGGGGCGTGGAGACCCAGTACTTC. Amino acid sequence: CASSFAGTGGVETQYF. Combining the CDR3 with reference TRBV5-1 and TRBJ2-5 gives the whole variable domain KAGVTQTPRYLIKTRGQQVTLSCSPISGHRSVSWYQQTPGQGLQFLFEYFSETQRNKGNFPGRFSGRQFSNSRSEMNVSTLELGDSALYLCASSFAGTGGVETQYFGPGTRLLVL.

This chain connects TRBV28 to TRBJ1-5; tentatively, D is TRBD1 (5 bases). This CDR3 has 16 amino acids. Deletions cut 2 bases from V and 0 bases from J, with 11 bases between. Per the germline V gene, CDR1 is MDHEN and CDR2 is SYDVKM. CDR3 in DNA: TGTGCCAGCAGTTTAGGGGCGACAGTTAGCAATCAGCCCCAGCATTTT. Its translation is CASSLGATVSNQPQHF.

The chain is built from TRBV18 and TRBJ2-1; possible D gene TRBD2, 5 bases. Germline V CDR1 and CDR2: KGHSH, LQKENI. V was trimmed by 6 bases and J by 0 bases, leaving 12 bases between them. The CDR3 is made up of 15 amino acids. The CDR3 sequence: CASSERRSSYNEQFF. CDR3 in DNA: TGTGCCAGCTCCGAGCGGAGGAGCTCCTACAATGAGCAGTTCTTC.

Note on this clone: An end of the junction does not agree with germline; a read error may underlie this. In the same sample, other DNA sequences code for this CDR3. The rearrangement uses TRBV6-2 or TRBV6-3 and TRBJ1-2, with D uncertain. Germline lookup yields CDR1 MNHEY and CDR2 SVGEGT. This CDR3 has 13 amino acids. CDR3 sequence (DNA): TGTGCCAGCAGTTATTCCGGGATTGATGGCTACACTTTC. This sequence encodes CASSYSGIDGYTF.

The V gene is TRBV7-2, the J gene TRBJ2-1, with D perhaps matching TRBD2 (6 bases). The CDR3 has 17 amino acids. Germline loops: CDR1 SGHTA, CDR2 FQGNSA. Trimming removed 5 bases from V and 0 bases from J, with 17 bases in between. The CDR3 DNA follows: TGTGCCAGCAGCCTCATGCCTAGCGCATACTCCTACAATGAGCAGTTCTTC. This codes for CASSLMPSAYSYNEQFF.

This clone was seen only a few times. The J gene is TRBJ1-4, the V gene TRBV28, with D possibly matching TRBD1 (6 bases). The CDR3 spans 15 residues. The germline CDR1 and CDR2 sequences are MDHEN and SYDVKM. V was shortened by 1 base and J by 6 bases, with 12 bases between the two germline ends. The CDR3 here is CASSLLQGSYEKLFF. The CDR3 DNA reads as TGTGCCAGCAGTTTATTGCAGGGGTCGTATGAAAAACTGTTTTTT.

The V call is TRBV5-4, the J call TRBJ2-5, with a tentative D call TRBD2 (6 bases). Germline V gene data show CDR1 as SGHNT and CDR2 as YYREEE (reference sequence). The V gene lost 3 bases and the J gene lost 5 bases, with 23 bases spanning the gap. CDR3 size: 17 residues. The CDR3 region has the DNA TGTGCCAGCAGCTCTGGGTCTCAACTAGCCCCTGGGGAGACCCAGTACTTC. This sequence encodes CASSSGSQLAPGETQYF. The variable domain in full, with the rest retrieved from reference TRBV5-4 and TRBJ2-5, is ETGVTQSPTHLIKTRGQQVTLRCSSQSGHNTVSWYQQALGQGPQFIFQYYREEENGRGNFPPRFSGLQFPNYSSELNVNALELDDSALYLCASSSGSQLAPGETQYFGPGTRLLVL.

The table lists this clone with a few counts. This rearrangement joins TRBV7-2 to TRBJ2-5, with 11 bases matching TRBD2. The CDR3 has 16 residues. The J segment lost 9 bases and the V segment lost 0 bases, leaving 9 bases of the junction unmatched. Per germline, CDR1 SGHTA and CDR2 FQGNSA. DNA of the CDR3: TGTGCCAGCAGCTTAGCGCGTATAGCGGGGGGGCCGGCCCAGTACTTC. Encoded protein: CASSLARIAGGPAQYF. The full variable domain, with the rest looked up from reference TRBV7-2 and TRBJ2-5, is GAGVSQSPSNKVTEKGKDVELRCDPISGHTALYWYRQSLGQGLEFLIYFQGNSAPDKSGLPSDRFSAERTGGSVSTLTIQRTQQEDSAVYLCASSLARIAGGPAQYFGPGTRLLVL.

The CDR3 region is CASGRVGNQPQHF. CDR3 nucleotide sequence: TGTGCCAGCGGGCGGGTGGGCAATCAGCCCCAGCATTTT. V and J are TRBV27 and TRBJ1-5; D remains ambiguous. The CDR3 loop spans 13 amino acids. Germline lookup yields CDR1 MNHEY and CDR2 SMNVEV (reference sequence). V lost 8 bases to trimming and J lost 2 bases, with 10 bases between them.

The chain has TRBV19 and TRBJ1-6; 8 bases line up with TRBD1. The CDR3 length is 16 residues. Germline V CDR1 and CDR2: LNHDA, SQIVND (reference sequence). V was clipped by 1 base and J by 6 bases; unmatched bases: 5. In DNA, the CDR3 is TGTGCCAGTAGTATAGTCGGAACAGGGGGTAATTCACCCCTCCACTTT. Its translation is CASSIVGTGGNSPLHF.

The gene calls are TRBV7-8 and TRBJ1-1, with D unresolved. The germline V gene has CDR1 SGHVS and CDR2 FQNEAQ. This CDR3 contains 16 residues. V lost 1 base and J lost 1, with 13 bases in between. For the CDR3, the DNA is TGTGCCAGCAGCTTAGAGAGAAGAACGAAGAACACTGAAGCTTTCTTT. Protein: CASSLERRTKNTEAFF.

This clone was observed a handful of times. The chain joins TRBV3-1 (or the pseudogene TRBV3-2) to TRBJ2-2; D is perhaps TRBD1 (6 bases). Germline CDR1 reads LGHDT; CDR2 reads YNNKEL (reference sequence). The CDR3 is made up of 16 amino acids. V was pared by 4 bases and J by 3 bases, with 15 bases between. As DNA, the CDR3 is TGTGCCAGCAGCCCGCTGACAGGCGGCGACACCGGGGAGCTGTTTTTT. This gives the protein CASSPLTGGDTGELFF.

The rearrangement links TRBV20-1 to TRBJ1-2; maybe TRBD1 (5 bases). CDR1 and CDR2 (germline): DFQATT, SNEGSKA (reference sequence). The germline V and J ends were trimmed by 3 bases and 5 bases, with 22 bases remaining between them. This CDR3 has 16 residues. CDR3 DNA: TGCAGTGCTAGTTCGCAGGGTCCTTACCCATTTTATGGCTACACCTTC. Encoded protein: CSASSQGPYPFYGYTF.

A note on this clone: A much larger clone lies a single base off, so this may be a read error. The V gene is TRBV6-4, the J gene TRBJ2-3, with TRBD2 as a possible D gene (7 bases). This CDR3 contains 14 residues. In germline, CDR1 is MRHNA, CDR2 SNTAGT. V was clipped by 2 bases and J by 2 bases, with 8 bases between them. The CDR3 here is CASSDGGATDTQYF. In DNA form, the CDR3 reads TGTGCCAGCAGTGACGGGGGGGCCACAGATACGCAGTATTTT.

The gene calls are TRBV13 and TRBJ2-5; D gene uncertain. The CDR3 is 16 amino acids. V was pared by 4 bases and J by 0 bases, with 15 bases between. The germline V gene encodes CDR1 PRHDT and CDR2 FYEKMQ (reference sequence). The CDR3 nucleotides are TGTGCCAGCAGCTCCCTACCCCTAATCGACCAAGAGACCCAGTACTTC. Translation: CASSSLPLIDQETQYF.

This clone was counted a single time. The V gene is TRBV28, the J gene TRBJ2-4; TRBD1 matches 7 bases. With 6 bases clipped from V and 7 bases from J, the junction kept 6 bases outside the gene matches. CDR1 and CDR2 (germline): MDHEN, SYDVKM. The CDR3 runs 13 residues. CDR3: CASRRQGRNIQYF. Written as DNA, the CDR3 is TGTGCCAGCAGACGACAGGGTCGGAACATTCAGTACTTC. Variable domain in full (rest from reference TRBV28 and TRBJ2-4): DVKVTQSSRYLVKRTGEKVFLECVQDMDHENMFWYRQDPGLGLRLIYFSYDVKMKEKGDIPEGYSVSREKKERFSLILESASTNQTSMYLCASRRQGRNIQYFGAGTRLSVL.

J is TRBJ1-2 and V is TRBV6-5; D gene ambiguous. Germline CDR1 and CDR2: MNHEY and SVGAGI. CDR3 length: 15 residues. Trimming removed 4 bases at V and 0 bases at J, with 12 bases between. The DNA for the CDR3 is TGTGCCAGCAGTTCCGGGCGGGTCCCTAACTATGGCTACACCTTC. This codes for CASSSGRVPNYGYTF.

This chain links TRBV19 with TRBJ2-1; tentative D call: TRBD2 (5 bases). The CDR3 runs 13 residues. Germline assignment: CDR1 LNHDA and CDR2 SQIVND (reference sequence). The V gene lost 8 bases and the J gene lost 6 bases, with 14 bases spanning the gap. CDR3 protein: CASARGAGNEQFF. The DNA of the CDR3 is TGTGCCAGTGCCCGGGGAGCCGGCAATGAGCAGTTCTTC. Full variable domain (missing parts from reference TRBV19 and TRBJ2-1): DGGITQSPKYLFRKEGQNVTLSCEQNLNHDAMYWYRQDPGQGLRLIYYSQIVNDFQKGDIAEGYSVSREKKESFPLTVTSAQKNPTAFYLCASARGAGNEQFFGPGTRLTVL.

The chain employs TRBV4-3 and TRBJ1-2, with TRBD1 matching 7 bases. This CDR3 has 15 residues. Germline assignment: CDR1 LGHNA and CDR2 YSLEER. V lost 3 bases, J lost 4 bases, and 8 bases stayed unmatched. CDR3 in DNA: TGCGCCAGCAGCCAGTGGGGACAGTACGTCTATGGCTACACCTTC. This sequence encodes CASSQWGQYVYGYTF.

The rearrangement uses TRBV11-2 and TRBJ2-3; tentative D call: TRBD2 (6 bases). The CDR3 runs to 16 residues. V gave up 3 bases and J gave up 1 base, with 14 bases separating them. The germline V gene has CDR1 SGHAT and CDR2 FQNNGV. This CDR3 is CASSFRGRTRTDTQYF. The CDR3 nucleotides read TGTGCCAGCAGCTTTCGGGGGAGAACCCGCACAGATACGCAGTATTTT.

In this sample, this clone turned up once. The chain couples TRBV11-2 to TRBJ1-2, with TRBD1 matching 9 bases. Germline CDR1 and CDR2: SGHAT and FQNNGV. This CDR3 has 17 residues. The V and J ends lost 1 base and 2 bases, in that order; junction bases with no gene match: 8. DNA of the CDR3: TGTGCCAGCAGCTTAGTAACCAGGACAGGGGCAAACTATGGCTACACCTTC. It specifies CASSLVTRTGANYGYTF. Full variable domain (remainder filled in from reference TRBV11-2 and TRBJ1-2): EAGVAQSPRYKIIEKRQSVAFWCNPISGHATLYWYQQILGQGPKLLIQFQNNGVVDDSQLPKDRFSAERLKGVDSTLKIQPAKLEDSAVYLCASSLVTRTGANYGYTFGSGTRLTVV.

This rearrangement joins TRBV4-2 to TRBJ1-2; no clear D gene. From germline, CDR1 is LGHNA and CDR2 YNFKEQ. The CDR3 has 15 residues. V dropped 0 bases and J dropped 5 bases, with 13 bases sitting between them. The CDR3 nucleotides read TGTGCCAGCAGCCAAGATCTCGGCGGAAGGTATGGCTACACCTTC. Amino acid sequence: CASSQDLGGRYGYTF.

This clone has just a few counts. This chain joins TRBV20-1 and TRBJ2-7, with 9 positions matching TRBD2. Per germline, CDR1 DFQATT and CDR2 SNEGSKA (reference sequence). The CDR3 sequence is 15 residues long. J was trimmed by 3 bases and V by 3 bases; bases with no gene match: 9. The CDR3 sequence is CSASPDSGSIYEQYF. In DNA form, the CDR3 reads TGCAGTGCTAGTCCAGATAGCGGGAGCATCTACGAGCAGTACTTC.

V gene TRBV7-8 combines with J gene TRBJ1-6, with no clear D. Per the germline V gene, CDR1 is SGHVS and CDR2 is FQNEAQ. This CDR3 contains 17 residues. The V end was cut by 2 bases, the J end by 0 bases, with 11 bases between. CDR3 residues: CASSLRPPSSYNSPLHF. As DNA, the CDR3 is TGTGCCAGCAGCTTACGCCCGCCTAGCTCCTATAATTCACCCCTCCACTTT.

The chain couples TRBV11-3 to TRBJ1-2; 8 bases align to TRBD1. From germline, CDR1 is SGHNT and CDR2 YENEEA. CDR3 length: 13 amino acids. V was clipped by 0 bases and J by 12 bases; unmatched bases: 6. Written as DNA, the CDR3 is TGTGCCAGCAGCTTAGACCCCCAGGGGGCGCACACCTTC. This encodes CASSLDPQGAHTF.